The clone carrying this T cell receptor beta chain came up many times. Its antigen is unknown. RNA transcripts were the template, and TCR beta CDR3 regions were amplified from them. HTBI primers served in a first-round RT-PCR, which a second-round multiplex PCR followed. One entry per CDR3 protein results from TCRdb running MiXCR on the multiplex PCR reads. The sample yields just over 600,000 distinct CDR3 sequences, 22% seen once. This sample stems from a study of Graves' ophthalmopathy and Graves' hyperthyroidism. Study-level points and caveats: Its predictions of ophthalmopathy progression gave the model 60% to 71% sensitivity and 72% to 85% specificity.

The CDR3 extends over 14 amino acids. The germline V gene has CDR1 MNHNS and CDR2 SASEGT. V dropped 3 bases and J dropped 3; count of bases not matched to a gene: 4. Material for sequencing was peripheral blood. This TCR derives from a woman under 30 with stable Graves' hyperthyroidism. Some clones in this sample may be carry-over from other donors' samples. This chain connects TRBV6-1 to TRBJ2-5; 7 bases fit TRBD1. CDR3 nucleotides: TGTGCCAGCAGTGAGACAGGGCTCGAAGAGACCCAGTACTTC. Translated: CASSETGLEETQYF.